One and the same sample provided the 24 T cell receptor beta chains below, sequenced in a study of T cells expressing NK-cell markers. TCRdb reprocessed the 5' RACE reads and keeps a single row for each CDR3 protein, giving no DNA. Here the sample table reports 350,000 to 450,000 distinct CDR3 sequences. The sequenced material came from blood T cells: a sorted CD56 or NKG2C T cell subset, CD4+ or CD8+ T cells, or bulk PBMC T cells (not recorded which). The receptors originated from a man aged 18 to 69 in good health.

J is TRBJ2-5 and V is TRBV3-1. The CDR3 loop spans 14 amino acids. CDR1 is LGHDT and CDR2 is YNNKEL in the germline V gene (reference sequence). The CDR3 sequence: CASSPLAAQETQYF.

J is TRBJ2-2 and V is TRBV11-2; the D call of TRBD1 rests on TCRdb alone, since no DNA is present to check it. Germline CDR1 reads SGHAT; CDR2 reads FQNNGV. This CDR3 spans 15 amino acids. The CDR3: CASSLTTGATGELFF.

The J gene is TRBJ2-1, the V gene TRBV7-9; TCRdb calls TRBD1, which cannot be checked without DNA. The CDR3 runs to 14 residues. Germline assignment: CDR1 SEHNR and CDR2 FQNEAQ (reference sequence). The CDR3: CASSTTGGGNEQFF. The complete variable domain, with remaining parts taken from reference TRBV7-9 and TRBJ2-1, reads DTGVSQNPRHKITKRGQNVTFRCDPISEHNRLYWYRQTLGQGPEFLTYFQNEAQLEKSRLLSDRFSAERPKGSFSTLEIQRTEQGDSAMYLCASSTTGGGNEQFFGPGTRLTVL.

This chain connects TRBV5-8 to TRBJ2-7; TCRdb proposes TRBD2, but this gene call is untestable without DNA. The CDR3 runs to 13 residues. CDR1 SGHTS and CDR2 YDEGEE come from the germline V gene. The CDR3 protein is CASSLLLAIEQYF.

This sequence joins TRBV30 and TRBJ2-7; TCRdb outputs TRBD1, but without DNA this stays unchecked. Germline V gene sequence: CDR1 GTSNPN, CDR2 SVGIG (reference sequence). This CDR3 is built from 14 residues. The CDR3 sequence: CAWSVQGANGEQYF.

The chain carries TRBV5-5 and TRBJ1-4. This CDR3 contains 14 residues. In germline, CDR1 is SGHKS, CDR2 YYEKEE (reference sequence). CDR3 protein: CASSLERRNEKLFF.

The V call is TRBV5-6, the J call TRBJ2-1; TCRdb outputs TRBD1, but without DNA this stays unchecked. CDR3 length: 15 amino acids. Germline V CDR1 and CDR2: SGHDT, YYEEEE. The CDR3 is CASSLGGNRHNEQFF.

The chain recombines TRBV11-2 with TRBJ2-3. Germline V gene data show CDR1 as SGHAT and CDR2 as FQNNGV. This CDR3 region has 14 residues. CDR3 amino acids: CASSLELLADTQYF.

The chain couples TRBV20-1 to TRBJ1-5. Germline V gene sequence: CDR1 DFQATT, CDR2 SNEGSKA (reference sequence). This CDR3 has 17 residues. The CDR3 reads CSAATPRYDDGNQPQHF.

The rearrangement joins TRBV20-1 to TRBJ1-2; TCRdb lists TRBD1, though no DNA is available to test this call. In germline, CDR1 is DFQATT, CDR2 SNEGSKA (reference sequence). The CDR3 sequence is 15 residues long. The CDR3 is CSARDPLGRSYGYTF.

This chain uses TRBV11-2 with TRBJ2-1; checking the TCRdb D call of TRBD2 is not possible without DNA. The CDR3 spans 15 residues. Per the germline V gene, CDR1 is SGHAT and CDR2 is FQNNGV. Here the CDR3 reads CASSLGGLAINEQFF.

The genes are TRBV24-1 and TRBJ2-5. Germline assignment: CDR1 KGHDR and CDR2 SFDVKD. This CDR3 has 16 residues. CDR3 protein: CATSDFGTVFQETQYF.

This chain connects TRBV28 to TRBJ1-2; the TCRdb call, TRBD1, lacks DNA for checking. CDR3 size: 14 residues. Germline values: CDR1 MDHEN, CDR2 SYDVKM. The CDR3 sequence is CASSSRKGTYGYTF.

CDR3 sequence: CASRPPSSLRDEQFF. The chain recombines TRBV11-2 with TRBJ2-1; the TCRdb D gene call, TRBD1, has no DNA to confirm it. The CDR3 has 15 amino acids. The germline V gene has CDR1 SGHAT and CDR2 FQNNGV.

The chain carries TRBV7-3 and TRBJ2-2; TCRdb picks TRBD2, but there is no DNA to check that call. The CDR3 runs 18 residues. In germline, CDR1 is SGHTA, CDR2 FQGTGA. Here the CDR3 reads CASSYRNRDYENTGELFF.

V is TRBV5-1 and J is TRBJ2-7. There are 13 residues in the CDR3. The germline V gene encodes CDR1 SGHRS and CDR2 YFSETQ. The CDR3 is CASSLRRNGEQYF.

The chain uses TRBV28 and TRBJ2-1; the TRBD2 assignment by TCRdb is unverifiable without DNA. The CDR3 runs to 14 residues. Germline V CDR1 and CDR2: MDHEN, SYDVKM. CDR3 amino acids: CASRSQRGNNEQFF.

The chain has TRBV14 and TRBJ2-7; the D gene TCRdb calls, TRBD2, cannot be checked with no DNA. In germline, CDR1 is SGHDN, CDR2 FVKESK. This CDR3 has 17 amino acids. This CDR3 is CASSPSLSRRSSYEQYF.

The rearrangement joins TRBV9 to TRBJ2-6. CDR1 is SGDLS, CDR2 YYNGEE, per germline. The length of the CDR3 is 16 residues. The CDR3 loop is CASSVGIGTGANVLTF. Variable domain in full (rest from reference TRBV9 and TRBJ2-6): DSGVTQTPKHLITATGQRVTLRCSPRSGDLSVYWYQQSLDQGLQFLIQYYNGEERAKGNILERFSAQQFPDLHSELNLSSLELGDSALYFCASSVGIGTGANVLTFGAGSRLTVL.

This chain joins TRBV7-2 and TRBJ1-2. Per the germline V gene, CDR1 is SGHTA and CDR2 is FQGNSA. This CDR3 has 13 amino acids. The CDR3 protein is CASSRPLGYGYTF. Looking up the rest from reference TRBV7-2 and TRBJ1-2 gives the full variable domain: GAGVSQSPSNKVTEKGKDVELRCDPISGHTALYWYRQSLGQGLEFLIYFQGNSAPDKSGLPSDRFSAERTGGSVSTLTIQRTQQEDSAVYLCASSRPLGYGYTFGSGTRLTVV.

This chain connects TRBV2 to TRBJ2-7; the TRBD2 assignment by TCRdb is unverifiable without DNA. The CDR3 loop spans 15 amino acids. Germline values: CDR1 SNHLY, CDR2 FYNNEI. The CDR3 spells CASSVRAGSSYEQYF.

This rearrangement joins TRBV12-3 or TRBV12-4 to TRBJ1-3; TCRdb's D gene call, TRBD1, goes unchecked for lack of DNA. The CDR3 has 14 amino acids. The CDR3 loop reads CASSFSRGVNTIYF.

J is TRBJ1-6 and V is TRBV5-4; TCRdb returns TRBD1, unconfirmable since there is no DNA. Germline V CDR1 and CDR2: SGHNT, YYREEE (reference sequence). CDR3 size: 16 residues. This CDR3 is CASSPEGGRSSSPLHF.

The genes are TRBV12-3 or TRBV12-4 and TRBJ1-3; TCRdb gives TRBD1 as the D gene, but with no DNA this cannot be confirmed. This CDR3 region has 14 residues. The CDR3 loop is CASSRQGRRNTIYF.